The sequence of this T cell receptor beta chain was determined in a study of neoadjuvant anti-PD-1 for oral cavity cancer (dated by TCRdb to about 2021). Turning to the overall study: Before undergoing curative-intent surgical resection, most patients got three to four biweekly nivolumab doses at 3 mg/kg. Under RECIST 1.1, a patient counted as a responder if showing complete response, partial response or stable disease, and as a non-responder if showing progression. The parent correlative cohort had 12 to 13 patients and a response rate of about 31%. Patients without progression received a fourth nivolumab dose around day 43 and underwent definitive surgical resection on days 50-56. Study-level results and caveats: Higher pretreatment blood Treg/Th17 ratios correlated with higher pretreatment blood TCRbeta clonality and lower post-treatment tumor TCRbeta clonality. Only a few patients per response group were included in the TCR analyses, and larger cohorts for validation were called for by the authors. After neoadjuvant nivolumab, non-responders showed significantly higher T cell clonality (Gini index) in PBMCs than responders did.

The label giving this sample's time point can be read as: after neoadjuvant nivolumab, at surgical resection. Patients had been newly diagnosed with stage II-IVA oral cavity squamous cell carcinoma, and no prior systemic or radiation treatment had been given to the patients. The cohort consisted of patients with HPV-negative, locally advanced oral cavity squamous cell carcinoma. Peripheral blood mononuclear cells were analyzed directly and were not maintained or expanded in culture. Samples were obtained from a longitudinal correlative study of a single-arm phase II trial of neoadjuvant nivolumab in oral cavity squamous cell carcinoma. Genomic DNA-based TCRbeta sequencing was performed on subject-matched pre- and post-treatment PBMCs and tumors from three responders and three non-responders. Peripheral blood mononuclear cells were collected once before nivolumab treatment and again after treatment, at the time of surgery. The Maxwell RSC DNA from Cells kit was used to isolate genomic DNA from PBMCs.

Trimming accounts for 7 bases at V and 7 bases at J, while the number of junction bases matched to no gene is 4. Taken from the germline V gene, the CDR1 and CDR2 loops are SNHLY and FYNNEI. The CDR3 covers 13 residues, taking in both the cysteine and the phenylalanine. Only the CDR3 DNA is retained, 39 bases long and in frame from the first base. For deep sequencing, PBMC libraries mostly used around 480 ng of input genomic DNA, with six replicates for each sample. TCRbeta libraries were prepared with the immunoSEQ hsTCRbeta kit according to the manufacturer's instructions. Sequencing of the completed libraries took place using an Illumina NovaSeq 6000 S4 flow cell after they had been pooled to about 3 nM. Under the source paper's analysis protocol: The immunoSEQ Analyzer was used for raw data preprocessing and quality control. The analysis was restricted to productive rearrangements, with each unique CDR3 amino acid sequence defining a clonotype. Using the R package tcR, the researchers computed the Gini-Simpson index as their estimate of repertoire clonality. Gini indices were compared with Student's t test, and associations with tumor size change were assessed by Pearson correlation. TCRdb carries this immuneACCESS record with in-frame sequences only. Its versions omit some clonotypes, under half of them owing to an unresolved V gene in the studies checked, with the rest unexplained. The V and J calls and the clone size are those of that table, but D and trimming were determined from the DNA. This sample lists approximately 42,000 clones; approximately 80% were detected once. More than 4.5% of the sample rests with the top ten.

As concerns this clone: Its binding antigen is unknown. No per-base quality is available; no much larger clone lies one base away.

The TCR sequence derives from a person aged 35-79 years with oral cavity squamous cell carcinoma. The rearranged chain carries TRBV2 and TRBJ2-3, with 11 junctional bases fitting TRBD2. Sequencing used PBMCs, obtained after nivolumab (anti-PD-1) treatment. DNA sequence: TGTGCCAGCATCCGACTAGCGGGAAATACGCAGTATTTT. Its protein reads: CASIRLAGNTQYF.